This T cell receptor (beta chain) stems from a study of cytotoxic CD8 clonotypes in ibrutinib-treated CLL. Study-wide background: Response specimens were obtained following a median treatment duration of 12 months, with a range of 6 to 36. Mean yields were about 260,000 productive templates and tens of thousands of productive rearrangements per sample. Study observations and caveats: Baseline clonality, higher than in age-matched healthy donors, tracked circulating CD8+ T-cell counts.

Deletions cut 10 bases from V and 0 bases from J, with 18 bases between. The V gene's germline CDR1 is ENHRY and CDR2 SYGVKD. The CDR3 is made up of 15 amino acids. TCR beta libraries used 1.5 to 2 micrograms of DNA from cryopreserved PBMCs. This clone has just one count. The antigen remains unidentified. Profiled with immunoSEQ multiplex PCR; TCRdb holds only in-frame clones, not every one. The profile shows around 160,000 clones, roughly four fifths of them singletons. This chain connects TRBV10-3 to TRBJ1-2, with a possible D match to TRBD1 (6 bases). This sequence was found in a human donor with chronic lymphocytic leukemia. The starting material was PBMCs, obtained after 12 months of ibrutinib treatment. The DNA of the CDR3 is TGTGCCACCCTGGAGTATGGACAGTCTAACTATGGCTACACCTTC. Its protein is CATLEYGQSNYGYTF.